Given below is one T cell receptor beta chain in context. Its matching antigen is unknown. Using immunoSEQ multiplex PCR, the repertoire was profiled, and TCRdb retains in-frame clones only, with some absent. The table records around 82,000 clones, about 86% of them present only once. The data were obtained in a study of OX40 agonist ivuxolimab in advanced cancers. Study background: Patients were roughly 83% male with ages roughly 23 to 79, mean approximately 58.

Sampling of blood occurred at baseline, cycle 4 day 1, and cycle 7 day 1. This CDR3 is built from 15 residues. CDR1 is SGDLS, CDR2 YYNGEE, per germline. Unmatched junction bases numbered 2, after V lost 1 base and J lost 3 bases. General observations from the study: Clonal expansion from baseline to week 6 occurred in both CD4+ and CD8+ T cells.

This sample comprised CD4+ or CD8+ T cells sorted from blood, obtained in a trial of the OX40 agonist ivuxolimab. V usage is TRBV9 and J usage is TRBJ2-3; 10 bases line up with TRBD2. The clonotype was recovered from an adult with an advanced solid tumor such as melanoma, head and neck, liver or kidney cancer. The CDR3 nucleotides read TGTGCCAGCAGCGTATCGGGACTAGCGACAGATACGCAGTATTTT. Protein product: CASSVSGLATDTQYF.